This T cell receptor beta chain was captured in a study of T cells in localized non-small cell lung cancer. The study, taken as a whole, reports: Because researchers sequenced only one region of the tumor, heterogeneity is still possible. Within adjacent lung there appeared a median approximately 59 of the top 100 tumor clones. Increased T cell density in blood showed an association with longer overall survival.

Produced via immunoSEQ multiplex PCR; TCRdb's table is partial and in-frame only. The sample lists around 5,300 clones, 25% to 35% occurring once. This clone turned up a few times. Antigen unknown. This CDR3 is 14 amino acids long. Germline V CDR1 and CDR2: MNHGY, SAAAGT. V lost 4 bases, J lost 1 base, and 8 bases lay in between. This specimen consisted of lung tumor tissue, obtained before any cancer treatment. The clonotype originates from a female donor older than 55 with stage I lung adenocarcinoma. This chain connects TRBV6-8 to TRBJ2-1; D is uncertain. The CDR3: CASSFGGSYNEQFF. The CDR3 bases are TGTGCCAGCAGTTTTGGCGGTTCCTACAATGAGCAGTTCTTC.